The rows below give T cell receptor beta chains drawn from one sample of a study of somatic mutations in cytotoxic T cells in rheumatoid arthritis. Using immunoSEQ multiplex PCR, the repertoire was profiled, and TCRdb retains in-frame clones only, with some absent. Altogether 20,000 to 25,000 clones are present, about 82% being singletons, with the ten largest covering approximately 19%. Sequencing was performed on CD8+ T cells sorted from blood. The receptors derive from a woman between 50 and 59 years old in good health. CDR3s include the opening cysteine and the closing phenylalanine or tryptophan. A D gene is named only where the DNA matches it firmly. Some rows have no size entry. The others give once, few or many, or a class for an expanded clone.

j_call,d_call,clone_size,v_call,cdr3_aa,cdr3_nt
TRBJ2-7,NA,NA,TRBV5-5,CASSLSAEQYF,TGTGCCAGCAGCTTGTCTGCCGAGCAGTACTTC
TRBJ1-1,NA,NA,TRBV7-2,CASSLEGLWGTEAFF,TGTGCCAGCAGCTTAGAAGGGTTGTGGGGCACTGAAGCTTTCTTT
TRBJ2-5,TRBD1,once,TRBV7-7,CASSLAPGQPLGETQYF,TGTGCCAGCAGCTTAGCCCCGGGACAGCCGCTCGGAGAGACCCAGTACTTC
TRBJ2-4,NA,NA,TRBV28,CASSQQVPGDIQYF,TGTGCCAGCAGCCAACAGGTTCCAGGGGACATTCAGTACTTC
TRBJ2-2,NA,NA,TRBV11-2,CASSFDPTGELFF,TGTGCCAGCAGCTTCGACCCTACCGGGGAGCTGTTTTTT
TRBJ2-1,NA,NA,TRBV28,CASRLGGVYNEQFF,TGTGCCAGCAGGCTAGGGGGGGTTTACAATGAGCAGTTCTTC
TRBJ2-1,TRBD1,NA,TRBV5-6,CASSWGDRVDNEQFF,TGTGCCAGCAGCTGGGGAGACAGGGTGGACAATGAGCAGTTCTTC
TRBJ1-2,TRBD1,NA,TRBV27,CASSLYSPGQGAYGYTF,TGTGCCAGCAGTTTGTATTCCCCGGGACAGGGGGCCTATGGCTACACCTTC
TRBJ1-2,TRBD1,NA,TRBV9,CASSDPLTGGIYGYTF,TGTGCCAGCAGCGACCCCCTGACAGGGGGAATCTATGGCTACACCTTC
TRBJ1-3,NA,NA,TRBV7-9,CASSQEIDTIYF,TGTGCCAGCAGCCAAGAGATAGACACCATATATTTT
TRBJ2-1,NA,NA,TRBV7-6,CASSLVPGNSYNEQFF,TGTGCCAGCAGCTTAGTCCCGGGGAACTCCTACAATGAGCAGTTCTTC
TRBJ2-7,NA,once,TRBV10-1,CASTTQVYEQYF,TGCGCCAGCACTACACAGGTCTACGAGCAGTACTTC
TRBJ2-5,NA,NA,TRBV5-4,CASSLGTAQETQYF,TGTGCCAGCAGCTTGGGGACGGCCCAAGAGACCCAGTACTTC
TRBJ1-1,TRBD1,NA,TRBV7-2,CASSLRGQGFMNTEAFF,TGTGCCAGCAGCTTACGGGGACAGGGGTTTATGAACACTGAAGCTTTCTTT
TRBJ2-7,TRBD2,once,TRBV13,CASSATSGGAYRYEQYF,TGTGCCAGCAGCGCGACTAGCGGGGGGGCATATAGGTACGAGCAGTACTTC
TRBJ2-3,NA,NA,TRBV2,CASSEWGHDPDTQYF,TGTGCCAGCAGTGAATGGGGACACGACCCAGATACGCAGTATTTT
TRBJ1-2,TRBD1,once,TRBV27,CATSTGGDYGYTF,TGTGCCACCAGCACAGGGGGCGACTATGGCTACACCTTC
TRBJ2-1,TRBD1,NA,TRBV5-5,CASSSRGQSGNEQFF,TGTGCCAGCAGCTCCAGGGGGCAGTCGGGTAATGAGCAGTTCTTC
TRBJ1-1,NA,NA,TRBV6-1,CASSEERYTEAFF,TGTGCCAGCAGTGAAGAGAGATACACTGAAGCTTTCTTT
TRBJ1-5,NA,NA,TRBV7-9,CASSLTGYQPQHF,TGTGCCAGCAGCTTAACCGGCTATCAGCCCCAGCATTTT
TRBJ1-3,NA,NA,TRBV28,CASSLETGFSGNTIYF,TGTGCCAGCAGTTTAGAGACAGGTTTCTCTGGAAACACCATATATTTT
TRBJ2-5,TRBD1,NA,TRBV27,CASSFQGAETQYF,TGTGCCAGCAGTTTCCAGGGGGCAGAGACCCAGTACTTC
TRBJ1-1,TRBD1,NA,TRBV19,CASSARDRNTEAFF,TGTGCCAGTAGTGCCAGGGACAGGAACACTGAAGCTTTCTTT
TRBJ2-2,NA,NA,TRBV19,CATHRDGASGELFF,TGTGCCACTCACCGGGACGGTGCTTCCGGGGAGCTGTTTTTT
TRBJ2-3,NA,NA,TRBV6-1,CASSEGAGADTQYF,TGTGCCAGCAGTGAGGGGGCCGGTGCAGATACGCAGTATTTT
TRBJ1-5,TRBD1,NA,TRBV7-6,CASSSIGDRGDQPQHF,TGTGCCAGCAGCTCCATAGGGGACAGGGGAGATCAGCCCCAGCATTTT
TRBJ1-1,TRBD1,NA,TRBV4-2,CASSTGTGSFEAFF,TGTGCCAGCAGTACCGGGACAGGTTCCTTTGAAGCTTTCTTT
TRBJ2-6,NA,NA,TRBV2,CASSGANVLTF,TGTGCCAGCTCTGGGGCCAACGTCCTGACTTTC
TRBJ2-3,NA,NA,TRBV6-5,CASSYGGASRDTQYF,TGTGCCAGCAGTTACGGGGGGGCCTCAAGGGATACGCAGTATTTT
TRBJ1-5,NA,NA,TRBV28,CASSLAGNPQPQHF,TGTGCCAGCAGTTTGGCAGGGAACCCTCAGCCCCAGCATTTT
TRBJ1-4,NA,NA,TRBV19,CASSAEPASATNEKLFF,TGTGCCAGTAGTGCGGAACCTGCGAGTGCAACTAATGAAAAACTGTTTTTT
TRBJ2-3,NA,NA,TRBV7-6,CASSFGSTDTQYF,TGTGCCAGCAGCTTTGGGAGCACAGATACGCAGTATTTT
TRBJ2-5,TRBD2,NA,TRBV5-1,CASSLGLAGDQEETQYF,TGCGCCAGCAGCTTGGGACTAGCGGGGGACCAGGAAGAGACCCAGTACTTC
TRBJ2-3,NA,NA,TRBV4-1,CASSQDSVLKSSTDTQYF,TGCGCCAGCAGCCAAGATTCGGTACTTAAGTCTAGCACAGATACGCAGTATTTT
TRBJ1-5,NA,NA,TRBV19,CASSLGLSSPSQHF,TGTGCCAGTAGCCTCGGACTATCAAGCCCGTCCCAGCATTTT
TRBJ1-2,NA,NA,TRBV7-9,CASSPDSGEAGYTF,TGTGCCAGCAGCCCGGACAGCGGAGAGGCTGGCTACACCTTC
TRBJ1-1,NA,NA,TRBV6-1,CASSERENTEAFF,TGTGCCAGCAGTGAGCGGGAGAACACTGAAGCTTTCTTT
TRBJ2-3,NA,once,TRBV6-4,CASSEGRGSTDTQYF,TGTGCCAGCAGTGAAGGTCGGGGGAGCACAGATACGCAGTATTTT
TRBJ2-1,NA,NA,TRBV2,CASSFSTEQFF,TGTGCCAGCAGTTTTAGCACTGAGCAGTTCTTC
TRBJ2-7,TRBD2,NA,TRBV11-2,CASSLGAGAYEQYF,TGTGCCAGCAGCCTTGGCGCGGGGGCCTACGAGCAGTACTTC
TRBJ2-3,TRBD2,NA,TRBV19,CASSIVAGGTDTQYF,TGTGCCAGTAGTATAGTGGCGGGGGGCACAGATACGCAGTATTTT
TRBJ2-1,TRBD2,medium-sized,TRBV6-4,CASSRLAGGDEQFF,TGTGCCAGCAGTCGGCTAGCGGGGGGGGATGAGCAGTTCTTC
TRBJ2-1,NA,NA,TRBV5-1,CASSLGRGQRDNEQFF,TGCGCCAGCAGCTTGGGTCGGGGGCAGAGGGATAATGAGCAGTTCTTC
TRBJ1-2,NA,NA,TRBV11-2,CASSPPSNYGYTF,TGTGCCAGCAGCCCACCGTCTAACTATGGCTACACCTTC
TRBJ2-7,TRBD2,NA,TRBV4-1,CASSLAGGTDYEQYF,TGCGCCAGCAGCCTAGCGGGGGGGACCGACTACGAGCAGTACTTC
TRBJ1-1,TRBD1,NA,TRBV11-2,CASSLGDRDTEAFF,TGTGCCAGCAGCTTAGGGGACAGGGACACTGAAGCTTTCTTT
TRBJ1-1,NA,NA,TRBV27,CASSLPYGGEAFF,TGTGCCAGCAGTTTACCCTACGGCGGTGAAGCTTTCTTT
TRBJ1-2,NA,once,TRBV27,CASSSTGAWGRNYGYTF,TGTGCCAGCAGCTCTACAGGTGCCTGGGGTAGGAACTATGGCTACACCTTC
TRBJ1-5,NA,NA,TRBV6-5,CASSYRPGTGGEPQHF,TGTGCCAGCAGTTACCGACCAGGGACTGGAGGTGAGCCCCAGCATTTT
TRBJ2-3,NA,NA,TRBV4-3,CASSRGTTDTQYF,TGCGCCAGCAGCCGAGGGACCACAGATACGCAGTATTTT
TRBJ2-3,NA,NA,TRBV6-1,CASIGGGARDTQYF,TGTGCCAGCATCGGAGGGGGGGCGCGGGATACGCAGTATTTT
TRBJ2-1,NA,NA,TRBV7-5,CARSPTSGTSGGDPHEQFF,TGTGCCAGAAGCCCAACGTCCGGGACTAGCGGGGGGGACCCCCATGAGCAGTTCTTC
TRBJ1-2,NA,NA,TRBV9,CASSVVPETAYGYTF,TGTGCCAGCAGCGTAGTCCCAGAGACGGCCTATGGCTACACCTTC
TRBJ1-2,NA,NA,TRBV5-5,CASSFGAEGLYYGYTF,TGTGCCAGCAGCTTCGGGGCCGAGGGACTTTACTATGGCTACACCTTC
TRBJ1-3,TRBD1,NA,TRBV4-3,CASSQDRGAGNTIYF,TGCGCCAGCAGCCAAGACAGGGGGGCGGGAAACACCATATATTTT